This entry is about one TCR beta chain. Its antigen remains unknown. The sample is drawn from a study of T cell responses to AZD1222 COVID-19 vaccine. Points from the study as a whole: Most donors were white British, females outnumbered males, and clonal diversity was possibly underestimated. Spike-wide vaccine-associated CD4 TCRs dominated at 160-218 and 743-854. Epitopes outside B.1.351 and B.1.1.7 mutated regions reportedly drew nearly half of spike TCRs.

The repertoire was sequenced with immunoSEQ multiplex PCR; TCRdb's copy has only in-frame clones and lacks some. The table includes approximately 170,000 clones, almost 90% detected once. The CDR3 is made up of 13 amino acids. Germline lookup yields CDR1 MNHEY and CDR2 SMNVEV (reference sequence). Deletions cut 10 bases from V and 1 base from J, with 14 bases between. J is TRBJ2-7 and V is TRBV27; D is unclear. The sequences come from peripheral blood, collected 28 days after the second AZD1222 dose. This TCR was recovered from an adult who received the AZD1222 COVID-19 vaccine. For the CDR3, the DNA is TGTGCCACCGCCCGTATGGGGTCCTACGAGCAGTACTTC. It codes for CATARMGSYEQYF.